This T cell receptor beta chain was recovered during a study of response to subunit inactivated influenza vaccine. About this clonotype itself: Compared with germline, one end of the junction differs, possibly owing to a read error.

CDR3 size: 15 residues. The germline V gene encodes CDR1 SGHRS and CDR2 YFSETQ. TCRdb processed the RT-PCR reads anew with MiXCR; each CDR3 protein has one entry. Among about 170,000 distinct CDR3 sequences, approximately 12% were seen once, and the ten largest hold approximately 30%. The same data also went into a second study, on T cells expressing NK-cell markers. That work states: UMI-tagged 5'RACE template switching yielded the TCR beta cDNA. In several experiments, sorting was confined to alpha-beta TCR T cells through use of an anti-gamma-delta TCR antibody. Among a few donors, these clonotypes also ranked first in the CD3+CD56-NKG2C+ fraction.

The V and J genes are TRBV5-1 and TRBJ2-3, with 10 bases that match TRBD2. The source was CD8+ T cells sorted from PBMCs, collected roughly 13 days after vaccination. This receptor was identified in a man between 50 and 59 years old who received an inactivated influenza vaccine. The CDR3 loop reads CASNPSGGITVTQYF. The CDR3, as DNA: TGCGCCAGCAACCCTAGCGGGGGAATCACAGTTACGCAGTATTTT.